The sequence of this T cell receptor beta chain was determined in a study of blood T cell repertoires in COVID-19. As for the study in general: The samples span acute and convalescent COVID-19 from the United States, Italy and Spain.

Measured with immunoSEQ multiplex PCR; TCRdb has only the in-frame clones, and not every one. Of a few hundred thousand clones in the sample, 70% to 90% were seen once. The germline V and J ends were trimmed by 1 base and 5 bases, with 15 bases remaining between them. The CDR3 has 16 amino acids. Germline assignment: CDR1 LNHDA and CDR2 SQIVND (reference sequence). Participants spanned ages about 18 to 90 years and resided in around 25 US areas. The source material was PBMCs or T cells enriched from blood (not recorded which). The sequence derives from a middle-aged woman with acute COVID-19. This chain uses TRBV19 with TRBJ1-5, with D perhaps matching TRBD1 (5 bases). This chain's CDR3 is CASSIGADSGYQPQHF. The CDR3 DNA is TGTGCCAGTAGTATAGGTGCAGACAGTGGGTATCAGCCCCAGCATTTT.